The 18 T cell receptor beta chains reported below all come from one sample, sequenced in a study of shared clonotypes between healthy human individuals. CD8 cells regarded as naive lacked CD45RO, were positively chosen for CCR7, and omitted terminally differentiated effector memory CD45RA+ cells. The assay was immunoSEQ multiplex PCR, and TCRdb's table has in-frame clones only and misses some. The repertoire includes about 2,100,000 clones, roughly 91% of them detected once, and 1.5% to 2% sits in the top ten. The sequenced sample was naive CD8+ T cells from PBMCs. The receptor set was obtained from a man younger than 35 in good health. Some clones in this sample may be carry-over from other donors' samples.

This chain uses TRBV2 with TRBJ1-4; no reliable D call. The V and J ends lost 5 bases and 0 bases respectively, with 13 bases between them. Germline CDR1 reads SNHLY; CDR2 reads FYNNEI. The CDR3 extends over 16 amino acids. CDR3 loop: CASSPPPWSTNEKLFF. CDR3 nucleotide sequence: TGTGCCAGCAGTCCCCCCCCTTGGTCAACTAATGAAAAACTGTTTTTT.

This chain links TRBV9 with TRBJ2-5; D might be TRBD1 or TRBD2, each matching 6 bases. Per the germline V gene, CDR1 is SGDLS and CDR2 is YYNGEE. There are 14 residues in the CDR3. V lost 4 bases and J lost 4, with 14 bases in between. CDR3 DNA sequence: TGTGCCAGCAGCCGCGGCGGAGGGGGAGAGACCCAGTACTTC. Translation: CASSRGGGGETQYF. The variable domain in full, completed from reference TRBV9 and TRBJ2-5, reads DSGVTQTPKHLITATGQRVTLRCSPRSGDLSVYWYQQSLDQGLQFLIQYYNGEERAKGNILERFSAQQFPDLHSELNLSSLELGDSALYFCASSRGGGGETQYFGPGTRLLVL.

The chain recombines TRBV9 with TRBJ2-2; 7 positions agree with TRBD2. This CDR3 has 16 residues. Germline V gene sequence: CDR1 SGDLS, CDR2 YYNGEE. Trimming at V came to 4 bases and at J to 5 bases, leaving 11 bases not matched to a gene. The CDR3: CASSPTSAGMTGELFF. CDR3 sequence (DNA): TGTGCCAGCAGCCCAACTAGCGCAGGCATGACCGGGGAGCTGTTTTTT.

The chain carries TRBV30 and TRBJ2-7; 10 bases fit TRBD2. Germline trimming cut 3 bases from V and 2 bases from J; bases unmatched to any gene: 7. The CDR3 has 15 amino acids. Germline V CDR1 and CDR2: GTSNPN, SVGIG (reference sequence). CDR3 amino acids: CAWRGGLALTYEQYF. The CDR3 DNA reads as TGTGCCTGGAGGGGGGGACTAGCGTTAACCTACGAGCAGTACTTC.

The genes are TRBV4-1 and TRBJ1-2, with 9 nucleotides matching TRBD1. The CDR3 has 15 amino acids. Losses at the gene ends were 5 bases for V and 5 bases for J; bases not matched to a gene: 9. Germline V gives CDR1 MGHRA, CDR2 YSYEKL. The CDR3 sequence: CASSFRLGQGYGYTF. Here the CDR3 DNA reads TGCGCCAGCAGCTTCCGTCTGGGACAGGGTTATGGCTACACCTTC.

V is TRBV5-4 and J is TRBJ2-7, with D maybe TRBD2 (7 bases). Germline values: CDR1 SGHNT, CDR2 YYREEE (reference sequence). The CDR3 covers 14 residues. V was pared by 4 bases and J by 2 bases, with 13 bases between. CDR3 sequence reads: CASSNKGGAYEQYF. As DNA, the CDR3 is TGTGCCAGCAGCAATAAGGGGGGGGCCTACGAGCAGTACTTC.

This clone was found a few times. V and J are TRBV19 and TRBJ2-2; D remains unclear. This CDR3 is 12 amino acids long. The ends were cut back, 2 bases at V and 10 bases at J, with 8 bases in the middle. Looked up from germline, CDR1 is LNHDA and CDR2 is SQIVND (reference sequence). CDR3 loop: CASSITAEELFF. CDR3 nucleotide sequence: TGTGCCAGTAGTATAACGGCGGAGGAGCTGTTTTTT.

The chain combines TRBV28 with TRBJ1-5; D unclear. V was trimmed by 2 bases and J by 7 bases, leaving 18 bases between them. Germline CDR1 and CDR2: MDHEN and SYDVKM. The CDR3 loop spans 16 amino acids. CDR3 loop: CASSLDAGGLVQPQHF. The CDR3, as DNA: TGTGCCAGCAGTTTAGACGCGGGAGGGTTGGTGCAGCCCCAGCATTTT.

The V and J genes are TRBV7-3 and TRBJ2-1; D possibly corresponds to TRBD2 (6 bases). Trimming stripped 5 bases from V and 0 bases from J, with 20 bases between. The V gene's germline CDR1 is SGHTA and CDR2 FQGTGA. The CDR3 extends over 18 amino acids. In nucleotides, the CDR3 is TGTGCCAGCAGCCCTAACGACCCCCTAGCGTACTCCTACAATGAGCAGTTCTTC. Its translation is CASSPNDPLAYSYNEQFF.

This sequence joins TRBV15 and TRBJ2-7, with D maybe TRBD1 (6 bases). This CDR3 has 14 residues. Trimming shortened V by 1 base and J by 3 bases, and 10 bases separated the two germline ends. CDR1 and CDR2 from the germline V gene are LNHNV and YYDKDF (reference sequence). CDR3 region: CATSRGTGNYEQYF. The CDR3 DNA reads TGTGCCACCAGCAGAGGTACAGGGAACTACGAGCAGTACTTC.

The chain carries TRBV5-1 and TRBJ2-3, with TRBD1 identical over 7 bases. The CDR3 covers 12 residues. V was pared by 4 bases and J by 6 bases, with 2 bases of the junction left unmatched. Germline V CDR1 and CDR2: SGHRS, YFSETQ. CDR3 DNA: TGCGCCAGCAGCCAACAGGGGGATACGCAGTATTTT. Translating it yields CASSQQGDTQYF.

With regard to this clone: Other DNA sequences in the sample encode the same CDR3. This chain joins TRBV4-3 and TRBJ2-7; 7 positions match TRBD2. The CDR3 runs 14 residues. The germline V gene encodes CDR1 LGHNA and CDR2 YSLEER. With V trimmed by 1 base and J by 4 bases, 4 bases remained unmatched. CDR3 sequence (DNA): TGCGCCAGCAGCCAAGCCACGGGAGGTTACGAGCAGTACTTC. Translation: CASSQATGGYEQYF.

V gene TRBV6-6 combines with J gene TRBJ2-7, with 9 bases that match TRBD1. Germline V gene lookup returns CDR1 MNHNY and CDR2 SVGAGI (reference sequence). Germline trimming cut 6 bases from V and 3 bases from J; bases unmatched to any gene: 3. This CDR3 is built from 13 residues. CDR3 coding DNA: TGTGCCAGCAGCCTGGGACAGGGCTACGAGCAGTACTTC. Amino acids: CASSLGQGYEQYF.

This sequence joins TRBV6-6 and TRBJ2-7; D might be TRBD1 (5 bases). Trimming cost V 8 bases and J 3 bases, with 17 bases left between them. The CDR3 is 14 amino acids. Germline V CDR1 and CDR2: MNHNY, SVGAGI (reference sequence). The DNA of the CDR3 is TGTGCCAGCTCAGAGGCAGGGAAGAGCTACGAGCAGTACTTC. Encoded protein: CASSEAGKSYEQYF.

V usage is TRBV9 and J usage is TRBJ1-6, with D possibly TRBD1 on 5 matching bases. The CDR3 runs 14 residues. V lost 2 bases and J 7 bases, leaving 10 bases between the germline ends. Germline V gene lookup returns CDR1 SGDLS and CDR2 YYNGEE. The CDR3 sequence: CASSVTGKNSPLHF. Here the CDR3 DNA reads TGTGCCAGCAGCGTTACAGGAAAAAATTCACCCCTCCACTTT.

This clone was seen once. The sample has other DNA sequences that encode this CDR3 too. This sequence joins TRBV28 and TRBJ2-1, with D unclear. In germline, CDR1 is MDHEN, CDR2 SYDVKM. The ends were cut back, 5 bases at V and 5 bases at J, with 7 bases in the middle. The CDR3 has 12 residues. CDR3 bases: TGTGCCAGCAGTCTCATAAACAATGAGCAGTTCTTC. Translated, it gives CASSLINNEQFF. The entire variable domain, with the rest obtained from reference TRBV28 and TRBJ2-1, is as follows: DVKVTQSSRYLVKRTGEKVFLECVQDMDHENMFWYRQDPGLGLRLIYFSYDVKMKEKGDIPEGYSVSREKKERFSLILESASTNQTSMYLCASSLINNEQFFGPGTRLTVL.

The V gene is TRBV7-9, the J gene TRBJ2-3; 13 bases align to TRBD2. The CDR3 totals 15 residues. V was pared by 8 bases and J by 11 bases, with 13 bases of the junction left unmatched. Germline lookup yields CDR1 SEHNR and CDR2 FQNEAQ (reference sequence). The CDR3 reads CASGVGLAGSWVQYF. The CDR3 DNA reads TGTGCCAGCGGGGTGGGACTAGCGGGATCCTGGGTGCAGTATTTT.

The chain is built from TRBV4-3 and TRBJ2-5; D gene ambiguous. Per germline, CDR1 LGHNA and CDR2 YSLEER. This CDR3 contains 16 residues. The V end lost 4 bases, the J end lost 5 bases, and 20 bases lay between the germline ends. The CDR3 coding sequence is TGCGCCAGCAGCCCCCACACTCGTTGGGATTTCGAGACCCAGTACTTC. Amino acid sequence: CASSPHTRWDFETQYF.